This T cell receptor (beta chain) is from a study of sequential checkpoint blockade in melanoma. Treatment of the sample: randomized to nivolumab then ipilimumab (arm A) or the reverse (arm B). None of the patients previously received DNA-damaging chemotherapy. Sorted cells were live CD3+CD8+, lacking CD19 and CD56, from PBMCs. Produced via immunoSEQ multiplex PCR; TCRdb's table is partial and in-frame only. The sample yields over 25,000 clones, about four fifths seen once. CDR1 and CDR2 (germline): SGDLS, YYNGEE. The V gene end was trimmed by 3 bases and the J gene end by 5 bases; junction bases not matched to a gene: 7. The CDR3 is 15 amino acids.

The sequence derives from a human donor with melanoma. The source material was CD8+ T cells sorted from blood (inferred from file names), sampled from a patient given nivolumab and ipilimumab in sequence. V usage is TRBV9 and J usage is TRBJ2-1; 8 bases are a match to TRBD1. CDR3 region: CASSAGQARNNEQFF. The DNA of the CDR3 is TGTGCCAGCAGCGCGGGACAGGCCCGAAACAATGAGCAGTTCTTC.